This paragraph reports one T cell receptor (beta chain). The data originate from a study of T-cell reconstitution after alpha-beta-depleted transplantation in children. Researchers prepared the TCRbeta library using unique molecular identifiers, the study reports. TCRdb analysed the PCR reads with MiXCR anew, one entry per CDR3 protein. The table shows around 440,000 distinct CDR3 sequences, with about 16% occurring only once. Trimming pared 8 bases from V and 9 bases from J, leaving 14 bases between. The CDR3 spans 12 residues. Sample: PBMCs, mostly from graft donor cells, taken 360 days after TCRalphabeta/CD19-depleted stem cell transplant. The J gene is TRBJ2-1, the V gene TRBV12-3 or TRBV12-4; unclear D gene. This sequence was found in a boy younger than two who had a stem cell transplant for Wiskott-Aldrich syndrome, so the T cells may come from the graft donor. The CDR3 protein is CASASPLPEQFF. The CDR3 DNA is TGTGCCAGCGCTTCGCCCCTACCTGAGCAGTTCTTC.